The next 11 T cell receptor beta chains were all read from a single sample in a study of tumor-infiltrating lymphocytes in localized non-small cell lung cancer. The table came from immunoSEQ multiplex PCR; TCRdb's copy has only in-frame clones and leaves some out. The table has approximately 12,000 clones, roughly 82% seen once; the top ten hold about 12%. Sequencing was performed on uninvolved lung tissue not adjacent to the tumor. These receptors came from a human donor with non-small cell lung cancer.

The chain employs TRBV19 and TRBJ1-4; TRBD1 aligns across 7 bases. This CDR3 is 14 amino acids long. Germline V gives CDR1 LNHDA, CDR2 SQIVND (reference sequence). Germline trimming cut 6 bases from V and 7 bases from J; bases unmatched to any gene: 8. The CDR3 DNA reads as TGTGCCAGTAGCGAACAGGGGATGGCTGAAAAACTGTTTTTT. It is translated as CASSEQGMAEKLFF.

The chain combines TRBV6-1 with TRBJ2-4, with 9 positions matching TRBD2. The CDR3 runs to 14 residues. J was trimmed by 4 bases and V by 7 bases; bases with no gene match: 5. Germline CDR1 reads MNHNS; CDR2 reads SASEGT. In nucleotides, the CDR3 is TGTGCCAGCATTTCAGCGGGGGGTAAAAACATTCAGTACTTC. Amino acids: CASISAGGKNIQYF.

The chain has TRBV20-1 and TRBJ1-2; D is perhaps TRBD1 (5 bases). Germline CDR1 and CDR2: DFQATT and SNEGSKA (reference sequence). The V end lost 6 bases, the J end lost 4 bases, and 9 bases lay between the germline ends. The CDR3 runs to 11 residues. Written as DNA, the CDR3 is TGCAGTGCAGGGGTCCTCTATGGCTACACCTTC. It is translated as CSAGVLYGYTF.

This chain links TRBV28 with TRBJ1-3; 9 bases are a match to TRBD1. This CDR3 has 14 residues. Germline loops: CDR1 MDHEN, CDR2 SYDVKM. J gave up 0 bases and V 10 bases, and 4 bases lay outside the gene matches. CDR3 bases: TGTGCCACTTCGACAGGGGGCTCTGGAAACACCATATATTTT. It codes for CATSTGGSGNTIYF.

The chain couples TRBV7-2 to TRBJ2-7, with 7 bases matching TRBD1. This CDR3 spans 12 amino acids. Trimming took 4 bases from V and 6 from J; bases not matched to a gene: 3. Per the germline V gene, CDR1 is SGHTA and CDR2 is FQGNSA. The CDR3 here is CASSSTGSEQYF. The CDR3 coding sequence is TGTGCCAGCAGCTCGACAGGGTCCGAGCAGTACTTC.

This rearrangement joins TRBV5-6 to TRBJ2-2; possibly TRBD1 for D (6 bases). Trimming cost V 1 base and J 3 bases, with 10 bases left between them. Germline V gene data show CDR1 as SGHDT and CDR2 as YYEEEE. The CDR3 consists of 15 residues. The CDR3 nucleotides are TGTGCCAGCAGCTTGTTAAACAGGGACACCGGGGAGCTGTTTTTT. Translated: CASSLLNRDTGELFF.

The chain joins TRBV7-3 to TRBJ2-7; D uncertain. This CDR3 region has 12 residues. V gave up 2 bases and J gave up 3 bases, with 5 bases separating them. CDR1 and CDR2 (germline): SGHTA, FQGTGA. The CDR3 is CASSLAHYEQYF. CDR3 coding DNA: TGTGCCAGCAGCTTAGCGCACTACGAGCAGTACTTC.

The chain uses TRBV15 and TRBJ1-1, with TRBD1 matching over 7 bases. The germline gives CDR1 LNHNV, CDR2 YYDKDF (reference sequence). The CDR3 runs to 16 residues. J gave up 0 bases and V 0 bases, and 4 bases lay outside the gene matches. The CDR3 here is CATSRESGTVNTEAFF. The CDR3 DNA is TGTGCCACCAGCAGAGAGTCCGGGACAGTGAACACTGAAGCTTTCTTT.

This chain connects TRBV5-4 to TRBJ1-5; D uncertain. This CDR3 spans 12 amino acids. From germline, CDR1 is SGHNT and CDR2 YYREEE (reference sequence). V was shortened by 0 bases and J by 3 bases, with 1 base between the two germline ends. The CDR3 coding sequence is TGTGCCAGCAGCTTGGACAATCAGCCCCAGCATTTT. Translated, it gives CASSLDNQPQHF.

The V gene is TRBV9, the J gene TRBJ2-1, with 10 bases that match TRBD1. The length of the CDR3 is 15 residues. Trimming removed 4 bases from V and 6 bases from J; junction bases left unmatched: 7. Germline-derived CDR1 and CDR2 are SGDLS and YYNGEE. CDR3 amino acids: CASSPRTGGINEQFF. Here the CDR3 DNA reads TGTGCCAGCAGCCCTCGGACAGGGGGAATCAATGAGCAGTTCTTC.

This clone came up a few times. The DNA of the CDR3 is TGTGCCAGCAGCCCCAGGGACCTTGGGTATGGCTACACCTTC. This translates into CASSPRDLGYGYTF. This chain links TRBV5-6 with TRBJ1-2, with D perhaps TRBD1 (5 bases). Trimming left V 4 bases short and J 5 bases short, with 15 bases between. Germline lookup yields CDR1 SGHDT and CDR2 YYEEEE. The CDR3 contains 14 residues.